Following are 24 T cell receptor beta chains from one sample sequenced in a study of T cells in Graves' hyperthyroidism and ophthalmopathy. Amplified TCR beta CDR3 regions came from RNA transcripts. Primed by the HTBI set, a first-round RT-PCR was run on the TCR CDR3. TCRdb analysed the multiplex PCR reads with MiXCR anew, one entry per CDR3 protein. The sample holds 600,000 to 700,000 distinct CDR3 sequences, roughly 46% seen once. Material: peripheral blood or thyroid tissue (not recorded which). All receptors derive from an adult man with Graves' disease, either hyperthyroidism or ophthalmopathy (not recorded which).

This clonotype came up many times. The chain carries TRBV7-9 and TRBJ1-6; D is ambiguous. The CDR3 runs to 14 residues. Deletions cut 1 base from V and 9 bases from J, with 10 bases between. Per the germline V gene, CDR1 is SEHNR and CDR2 is FQNEAQ (reference sequence). CDR3 in DNA: TGTGCCAGCAGCTTAGGGGCAGCTATTTCACCCCTCCACTTT. This codes for CASSLGAAISPLHF. The variable domain in full, completed from reference TRBV7-9 and TRBJ1-6, reads DTGVSQNPRHKITKRGQNVTFRCDPISEHNRLYWYRQTLGQGPEFLTYFQNEAQLEKSRLLSDRFSAERPKGSFSTLEIQRTEQGDSAMYLCASSLGAAISPLHFGNGTRLTVT.

In its sample, this clonotype was seen a few times. The gene calls are TRBV12-3 or TRBV12-4 and TRBJ1-1, with D maybe TRBD1 (6 bases). There are 15 residues in the CDR3. V dropped 4 bases and J dropped 3 bases, with 15 bases sitting between them. DNA for the CDR3: TGTGCCAGCAGTTCATACACGAGGGGGGACACTGAAGCTTTCTTT. This encodes CASSSYTRGDTEAFF.

The table lists this clonotype with a count of one. V and J are TRBV20-1 and TRBJ1-3; D unresolved. V lost 1 base, J lost 1 base, and 5 bases lay in between. The CDR3 runs 13 residues. The germline gives CDR1 DFQATT, CDR2 SNEGSKA (reference sequence). In nucleotides, the CDR3 is TGCAGTGCTAGAGGGGGTTCTGGAAACACCATATATTTT. It translates to CSARGGSGNTIYF.

V usage is TRBV2 and J usage is TRBJ2-7; D is unresolved. CDR3 length: 13 amino acids. CDR1 and CDR2 (germline): SNHLY, FYNNEI. V was trimmed by 5 bases and J by 0 bases, leaving 8 bases between them. The CDR3 nucleotides read TGTGCCAGCAGTAACCGCCCCTCCTACGAGCAGTACTTC. As protein: CASSNRPSYEQYF.

This chain connects TRBV10-3 to TRBJ1-6; TRBD1 is a possible D gene (5 bases). Germline V lookup: CDR1 ENHRY, CDR2 SYGVKD. CDR3 size: 10 residues. The germline V and J ends were trimmed by 10 bases and 12 bases, with 10 bases remaining between them. DNA for the CDR3: TGTGCCACAGGGAACGGACCCCTCCACTTT. Residues: CATGNGPLHF.

Of note for this clonotype: A much larger clone lies a single base off, so this may be a read error. The rearrangement joins TRBV7-9 to TRBJ1-1; 10 bases are a match to TRBD1. V lost 3 bases to trimming and J lost 4 bases; unmatched junction nucleotides: 2. Germline V gives CDR1 SEHNR, CDR2 FQNEAQ (reference sequence). The CDR3 extends over 14 amino acids. The chain's CDR3 is CASSLDRGITEAFF. CDR3 sequence (DNA): TGTGCCAGCAGCTTGGACAGGGGGATCACTGAAGCTTTCTTT.

This clonotype was counted at least ten times. V is TRBV24-1 and J is TRBJ1-4, with a tentative D call TRBD1 (5 bases). V was cut by 3 bases and J by 0 bases, with 7 bases left in between. This CDR3 contains 15 residues. The germline V gene has CDR1 KGHDR and CDR2 SFDVKD. CDR3 sequence: CATSDPRATNEKLFF. DNA for the CDR3: TGTGCCACCAGTGATCCCAGGGCAACTAATGAAAAACTGTTTTTT.

This clonotype was seen at least ten times. The J gene is TRBJ2-5, the V gene TRBV24-1; D might be TRBD1 (5 bases). Germline CDR1 reads KGHDR; CDR2 reads SFDVKD. The CDR3 loop spans 14 amino acids. Trimming pared 0 bases from V and 10 bases from J, leaving 14 bases between. As DNA, the CDR3 is TGTGCCACCAGTGATTTGTCAGGGTCTCCGGTCCAGTACTTC. Its translation is CATSDLSGSPVQYF.

The chain employs TRBV10-3 and TRBJ1-6; D unclear. Trimming stripped 4 bases from V and 10 bases from J, with 14 bases between. The CDR3 sequence is 14 residues long. Germline V gene sequence: CDR1 ENHRY, CDR2 SYGVKD. The chain's CDR3 is CAISGRAGESPLHF. The CDR3 coding sequence is TGTGCCATCAGTGGGCGAGCAGGAGAATCACCCCTCCACTTT.

This rearrangement joins TRBV7-9 to TRBJ2-7, with D perhaps matching TRBD2 (6 bases). Trimming took 1 base from V and 1 from J, leaving 11 bases between them. Germline loops: CDR1 SEHNR, CDR2 FQNEAQ (reference sequence). The CDR3 runs to 15 residues. In DNA, the CDR3 is TGTGCCAGCAGCTTAGTGCTAGCGCGGTCCTACGAGCAGTACTTC. Translating it yields CASSLVLARSYEQYF.

Ten or more counts support this clonotype. V and J are TRBV25-1 and TRBJ1-1; D call uncertain. Trimming stripped 3 bases from V and 2 bases from J, with 7 bases between. CDR3 length: 13 residues. Germline V gene lookup returns CDR1 MGHDK and CDR2 SYGVNS. DNA for the CDR3: TGTGCCAGCAGTGATGGGCCTAACACTGAAGCTTTCTTT. Translating gives CASSDGPNTEAFF.

This chain connects TRBV15 to TRBJ2-5; D not resolved. The CDR3 is made up of 13 amino acids. V was clipped by 8 bases and J by 4 bases, with 14 bases between them. CDR1 and CDR2 from the germline V gene are LNHNV and YYDKDF (reference sequence). CDR3 region: CATSRVARETQYF. The CDR3 DNA is TGTGCCACCTCCAGAGTGGCGAGAGAGACCCAGTACTTC.

This clonotype has a handful of counts. The chain links TRBV6-5 to TRBJ2-7; no clear D. Trimming took off 6 bases at V and 6 bases at J, with 9 bases between the two ends. CDR1 and CDR2 from the germline V gene are MNHEY and SVGAGI. This CDR3 is 11 amino acids long. CDR3 in DNA: TGTGCCAGCAGGGTTGGGGTCGAGCAGTACTTC. Encoded protein: CASRVGVEQYF.

This clonotype was counted at least ten times. The genes are TRBV25-1 and TRBJ1-6; no definite D call. Trimming removed 6 bases at V and 5 bases at J, with 14 bases between. The CDR3 contains 15 residues. Germline CDR1 reads MGHDK; CDR2 reads SYGVNS. The DNA of the CDR3 is TGTGCCAGCAGCCCCTCGGGCGGAAATAATTCACCCCTCCACTTT. Its translation: CASSPSGGNNSPLHF.

This clonotype was observed once. This chain uses TRBV7-2 with TRBJ2-5; the match to TRBD2 covers 14 bases. This CDR3 contains 16 residues. With 3 bases clipped from V and 4 bases from J, the junction kept 4 bases outside the gene matches. Germline CDR1 is SGHTA and CDR2 is FQGNSA. In DNA form, the CDR3 reads TGTGCCAGCAGCTTGACTAGCGGGAGGGGCCGAGAGACCCAGTACTTC. Protein sequence: CASSLTSGRGRETQYF. The entire variable domain, with the rest obtained from reference TRBV7-2 and TRBJ2-5, is as follows: GAGVSQSPSNKVTEKGKDVELRCDPISGHTALYWYRQSLGQGLEFLIYFQGNSAPDKSGLPSDRFSAERTGGSVSTLTIQRTQQEDSAVYLCASSLTSGRGRETQYFGPGTRLLVL.

This clonotype was counted between two and nine times. The V gene is TRBV12-3 or TRBV12-4, the J gene TRBJ1-2, with 7 bases matching TRBD1. With V trimmed by 5 bases and J by 5 bases, 11 bases remained unmatched. CDR3 length: 15 residues. CDR3 region: CASSLFSTGSYGYTF. Written as DNA, the CDR3 is TGTGCCAGCAGTCTATTTTCGACAGGGAGTTATGGCTACACCTTC.

The sample holds a few counts of this clonotype. The genes are TRBV11-2 and TRBJ1-1; no reliable D call. CDR1 and CDR2 (germline): SGHAT, FQNNGV. CDR3 length equals 13 residues. Deletions cut 3 bases from V and 1 base from J, with 6 bases between. The CDR3 nucleotides read TGTGCCAGCAGCTTTTCATGGAACACTGAAGCTTTCTTT. Protein: CASSFSWNTEAFF.

This clonotype has more than one count but fewer than ten. The chain joins TRBV20-1 to TRBJ1-1, with D tentatively TRBD1 (6 bases). CDR3 length: 14 amino acids. Deletions cut 1 base from V and 6 bases from J, with 15 bases between. Per germline, CDR1 DFQATT and CDR2 SNEGSKA (reference sequence). CDR3 in amino acids: CSARGPGQWAEAFF. The DNA for the CDR3 is TGCAGTGCTAGAGGCCCTGGACAGTGGGCTGAAGCTTTCTTT.

This chain links TRBV6-6 with TRBJ2-5; maybe TRBD1 (6 bases). V lost 8 bases to trimming and J lost 2 bases, with 12 bases between them. CDR3 length: 13 amino acids. CDR1 is MNHNY, CDR2 SVGAGI, per germline (reference sequence). CDR3 nucleotide sequence: TGTGCCAGCTCTACTACAGGGCAAGAGACCCAGTACTTC. This codes for CASSTTGQETQYF.

This clonotype has a count of ten or more. The rearrangement joins TRBV19 to TRBJ1-4; D gene uncertain. The length of the CDR3 is 13 residues. V lost 5 bases to trimming and J lost 7 bases, with 11 bases between them. The V gene's germline CDR1 is LNHDA and CDR2 SQIVND (reference sequence). The CDR3 region is CASSLQKGEKLFF. CDR3 coding DNA: TGTGCCAGTAGTCTACAAAAGGGTGAAAAACTGTTTTTT.

With respect to this clonotype: One base away lies a much larger clone, so this may be a sequencing read error. V is TRBV19 and J is TRBJ1-5; 7 positions match TRBD1. The CDR3 consists of 15 residues. Germline CDR1 is LNHDA and CDR2 is SQIVND (reference sequence). The CDR3 reads CASSIGRDSKQPQHF. The CDR3 coding sequence is TGTGCCAGTAGTATTGGTAGGGACAGCAAGCAGCCCCAGCATTTT.

The chain is built from TRBV29-1 and TRBJ1-3, with TRBD1 as a possible D gene (5 bases). Trimming left V 0 bases short and J 1 base short, with 10 bases between. The germline V gene has CDR1 SQVTM and CDR2 ANQGSEA. This CDR3 spans 15 amino acids. CDR3 amino acids: CSVEDVGGSGNTIYF. The DNA for the CDR3 is TGCAGCGTTGAAGATGTTGGGGGTTCTGGAAACACCATATATTTT.

This clonotype was observed a few times. The rearrangement uses TRBV7-9 and TRBJ1-2; D possibly corresponds to TRBD1 (6 bases). CDR3 length: 12 residues. Germline CDR1 is SEHNR and CDR2 is FQNEAQ (reference sequence). V shed 6 bases and J shed 2 bases, with 7 bases lying between them. CDR3 residues: CASRQGNYGYTF. CDR3 in DNA: TGTGCCAGCAGACAGGGAAACTATGGCTACACCTTC.

The V call is TRBV12-3 or TRBV12-4, the J call TRBJ1-3; D not resolved. This CDR3 region has 14 residues. V was pared by 3 bases and J by 0 bases, with 6 bases between. In DNA form, the CDR3 reads TGTGCCAGCAGTTTTGATCGCTCTGGAAACACCATATATTTT. This gives the protein CASSFDRSGNTIYF.